Following are 24 T cell receptor beta chains from one sample sequenced in a study of shared clonotypes between healthy human individuals. The repertoire was sequenced with immunoSEQ multiplex PCR; TCRdb's copy has only in-frame clones and lacks some. The table includes approximately 500,000 clones, about 96% detected once. Material: naive CD4+ T cells sorted from blood. Regarding subset: CD45RA+ positively selected. The receptors were gathered from a woman between 25 and 40 years old in good health.

The V call is TRBV6-5, the J call TRBJ2-7, with D hard to call. Germline V gives CDR1 MNHEY, CDR2 SVGAGI. Trimming pared 4 bases from V and 4 bases from J, leaving 11 bases between. The CDR3 is 13 amino acids. CDR3 nucleotides: TGTGCCAGCAGTTCCCCCGGAGTTTACGAGCAGTACTTC. This sequence encodes CASSSPGVYEQYF.

This clone occurred once. J is TRBJ2-5 and V is TRBV4-1; TRBD1 might be the D (5 bases). CDR3 size: 14 residues. In germline, CDR1 is MGHRA, CDR2 YSYEKL. Trimming took off 6 bases at V and 1 base at J, with 12 bases between the two ends. The CDR3 protein is CASRPQQGQETQYF. The CDR3 DNA follows: TGCGCCAGCAGACCCCAGCAGGGCCAAGAGACCCAGTACTTC.

V usage is TRBV9 and J usage is TRBJ2-1; TRBD2 agrees at 11 bases. The CDR3 is made up of 17 amino acids. Germline CDR1 is SGDLS and CDR2 is YYNGEE. V dropped 0 bases and J dropped 2; count of bases not matched to a gene: 4. CDR3 residues: CASSVEGTSGPYNEQFF. The CDR3 nucleotides are TGTGCCAGCAGCGTAGAGGGGACTAGCGGACCCTACAATGAGCAGTTCTTC. Full variable domain (rest looked up from reference TRBV9 and TRBJ2-1): DSGVTQTPKHLITATGQRVTLRCSPRSGDLSVYWYQQSLDQGLQFLIQYYNGEERAKGNILERFSAQQFPDLHSELNLSSLELGDSALYFCASSVEGTSGPYNEQFFGPGTRLTVL.

The chain recombines TRBV19 with TRBJ1-4, with 7 bases aligning to TRBD1. The CDR3 is 14 amino acids. Germline loops: CDR1 LNHDA, CDR2 SQIVND (reference sequence). The trim removed 6 bases at V and 0 bases at J, leaving 1 base unmatched. The CDR3 loop is CASSGTATNEKLFF. CDR3 in DNA: TGTGCCAGTAGCGGGACAGCAACTAATGAAAAACTGTTTTTT.

This clone has just a few counts. The rearrangement joins TRBV19 to TRBJ1-5, with no clear D. V was shortened by 1 base and J by 7 bases, with 8 bases between the two germline ends. Germline V gives CDR1 LNHDA, CDR2 SQIVND (reference sequence). The CDR3 covers 13 residues. The CDR3 DNA reads TGTGCCAGTAGTATAGGTTTGGAGCAGCCCCAGCATTTT. Amino acid sequence: CASSIGLEQPQHF. Filled out from reference TRBV19 and TRBJ1-5, the complete variable domain reads DGGITQSPKYLFRKEGQNVTLSCEQNLNHDAMYWYRQDPGQGLRLIYYSQIVNDFQKGDIAEGYSVSREKKESFPLTVTSAQKNPTAFYLCASSIGLEQPQHFGDGTRLSIL.

This clone was observed a single time. The chain links TRBV5-1 to TRBJ1-1; 8 bases match TRBD1. The CDR3 has 14 residues. V trimming: 4 bases; J trimming: 4 bases; junction bases outside the gene matches: 6. CDR1 SGHRS and CDR2 YFSETQ come from the germline V gene. CDR3 amino acids: CASSPGQVPTEAFF. The CDR3 DNA reads TGCGCCAGCAGCCCGGGACAGGTCCCCACTGAAGCTTTCTTT.

This chain connects TRBV7-9 to TRBJ1-1, with no clear D. CDR1 SEHNR and CDR2 FQNEAQ come from the germline V gene (reference sequence). The V gene lost 3 bases and the J gene lost 2 bases, with 7 bases spanning the gap. The CDR3 has 13 amino acids. CDR3 in amino acids: CASSLDHNTEAFF. DNA for the CDR3: TGTGCCAGCAGCTTGGATCACAACACTGAAGCTTTCTTT.

The CDR3 loop reads CASSPDRGGTEAFF. In DNA, the CDR3 is TGCGCCAGCAGCCCAGACAGGGGAGGCACTGAAGCTTTCTTT. The chain links TRBV5-1 to TRBJ1-1, with 8 bases that match TRBD1. Germline V gene sequence: CDR1 SGHRS, CDR2 YFSETQ. Unmatched junction bases numbered 6, after V lost 4 bases and J lost 4 bases. The CDR3 totals 14 residues.

The J gene is TRBJ1-4, the V gene TRBV27; tentative D call: TRBD1 (6 bases). The CDR3 is 15 residues long. V lost 5 bases and J 2 bases, leaving 12 bases between the germline ends. Germline V gives CDR1 MNHEY, CDR2 SMNVEV (reference sequence). As DNA, the CDR3 is TGTGCCAGCAGTCGCACAGGGTCCACTAATGAAAAACTGTTTTTT. Its protein is CASSRTGSTNEKLFF.

V is TRBV11-2 and J is TRBJ1-3; D is ambiguous. The CDR3 has 14 residues. The V gene lost 8 bases and the J gene lost 0 bases, with 11 bases spanning the gap. Germline lookup yields CDR1 SGHAT and CDR2 FQNNGV. The CDR3 sequence is CASRPTFSGNTIYF. CDR3 DNA sequence: TGTGCCAGCCGTCCTACCTTCTCTGGAAACACCATATATTTT.

V usage is TRBV15 and J usage is TRBJ2-6, with no clear D. The length of the CDR3 is 16 residues. The ends were cut back, 0 bases at V and 1 base at J, with 7 bases in the middle. CDR1 is LNHNV, CDR2 YYDKDF, per germline (reference sequence). This CDR3 reads CATSRDRLSGANVLTF. The CDR3 DNA is TGTGCCACCAGCAGAGATCGCCTATCTGGGGCCAACGTCCTGACTTTC. Full variable domain (rest looked up from reference TRBV15 and TRBJ2-6): DAMVIQNPRYQVTQFGKPVTLSCSQTLNHNVMYWYQQKSSQAPKLLFHYYDKDFNNEADTPDNFQSRRPNTSFCFLDIRSPGLGDTAMYLCATSRDRLSGANVLTFGAGSRLTVL.

The V gene is TRBV5-1, the J gene TRBJ2-3; D unclear. There are 14 residues in the CDR3. The germline CDR1 and CDR2 sequences are SGHRS and YFSETQ. V was cut by 0 bases and J by 6 bases, with 11 bases left in between. CDR3 region: CASSLGSPGDTQYF. The CDR3 coding sequence is TGCGCCAGCAGCTTGGGGTCCCCCGGTGATACGCAGTATTTT. Supplemented by reference TRBV5-1 and TRBJ2-3, the full variable domain reads KAGVTQTPRYLIKTRGQQVTLSCSPISGHRSVSWYQQTPGQGLQFLFEYFSETQRNKGNFPGRFSGRQFSNSRSEMNVSTLELGDSALYLCASSLGSPGDTQYFGPGTRLTVL.

This chain joins TRBV7-8 and TRBJ1-3; D gene ambiguous. Trimming left V 5 bases short and J 3 bases short, with 11 bases between. CDR1 is SGHVS, CDR2 FQNEAQ, per germline. The CDR3 extends over 14 amino acids. CDR3 nucleotide sequence: TGTGCCAGCAGCCTAGAGGGATTTGGAAACACCATATATTTT. Protein product: CASSLEGFGNTIYF. The full variable domain, in which reference TRBV7-8 and TRBJ1-3 provide the parts outside the CDR3, is GAGVSQSPRYKVAKRGQDVALRCDPISGHVSLFWYQQALGQGPEFLTYFQNEAQLDKSGLPSDRFFAERPEGSVSTLKIQRTQQEDSAVYLCASSLEGFGNTIYFGEGSWLTVV.

The genes are TRBV7-9 and TRBJ1-1; 9 nucleotides agree with TRBD1. Losses at the gene ends were 5 bases for V and 5 bases for J; bases not matched to a gene: 3. This CDR3 has 13 residues. Looked up from germline, CDR1 is SEHNR and CDR2 is FQNEAQ (reference sequence). The CDR3 region has the DNA TGTGCCAGCAGCATGACAGGGGGTACTGAAGCTTTCTTT. Its translation is CASSMTGGTEAFF.

The chain employs TRBV30 and TRBJ1-1, with TRBD1 as a possible D gene (6 bases). From germline, CDR1 is GTSNPN and CDR2 SVGIG (reference sequence). This CDR3 has 13 amino acids. V lost 2 bases, J lost 5 bases, and 12 bases lay in between. The CDR3 sequence: CAWSSTGWTEAFF. The CDR3 DNA sequence: TGTGCCTGGAGTAGTACAGGGTGGACTGAAGCTTTCTTT.

The V gene is TRBV28, the J gene TRBJ1-2, with a possible D match to TRBD1 (5 bases). Trimming left V 5 bases short and J 8 bases short, with 15 bases between. The CDR3 runs to 13 residues. Germline values: CDR1 MDHEN, CDR2 SYDVKM. The CDR3: CASSPPLGAGYTF. CDR3 DNA sequence: TGTGCCAGCAGTCCCCCCCTAGGGGCCGGCTACACCTTC.

DNA of the CDR3: TGCGCCAGCAGTGAAGGACTTACCAGCACAGATACGCAGTATTTT. Protein product: CASSEGLTSTDTQYF. V gene TRBV10-1 combines with J gene TRBJ2-3, with a tentative D call TRBD2 (5 bases). The CDR3 extends over 15 amino acids. V was trimmed by 3 bases and J by 0 bases, leaving 10 bases between them. Germline V gene data show CDR1 as WNHNN and CDR2 as SYGVQD (reference sequence).

This clone was observed a single time. The chain links TRBV19 to TRBJ2-3; D not resolved. Deletions cut 8 bases from V and 6 bases from J, with 9 bases between. The CDR3 is 11 residues long. In germline, CDR1 is LNHDA, CDR2 SQIVND (reference sequence). The CDR3 here is CASCQTDTQYF. For the CDR3, the DNA is TGTGCCAGTTGCCAAACGGATACGCAGTATTTT.

The chain combines TRBV7-2 with TRBJ2-2; TRBD2 might be the D (5 bases). From germline, CDR1 is SGHTA and CDR2 FQGNSA. The CDR3 contains 12 residues. V lost 10 bases, J lost 2 bases, and 8 bases lay in between. In DNA, the CDR3 is TGTGCCATCGAGGGTAACACCGGGGAGCTGTTTTTT. Protein sequence: CAIEGNTGELFF.

J is TRBJ1-2 and V is TRBV19; D ambiguous. CDR1 and CDR2 (germline): LNHDA, SQIVND (reference sequence). Trimming took 6 bases from V and 6 from J, leaving 17 bases between them. The CDR3 has 14 residues. This chain's CDR3 is CASSLRIKVDGYTF. The CDR3 bases are TGTGCCAGTAGCCTCCGGATAAAAGTGGATGGCTACACCTTC. Combining the CDR3 with reference TRBV19 and TRBJ1-2 gives the whole variable domain DGGITQSPKYLFRKEGQNVTLSCEQNLNHDAMYWYRQDPGQGLRLIYYSQIVNDFQKGDIAEGYSVSREKKESFPLTVTSAQKNPTAFYLCASSLRIKVDGYTFGSGTRLTVV.

The chain combines TRBV18 with TRBJ1-5; 10 bases fit TRBD1. Looked up from germline, CDR1 is KGHSH and CDR2 is LQKENI. With V trimmed by 3 bases and J by 2 bases, 4 bases remained unmatched. CDR3 length: 16 amino acids. The CDR3 sequence is CASSPTGGLGNQPQHF. The DNA of the CDR3 is TGTGCCAGCTCACCGACAGGGGGCTTAGGCAATCAGCCCCAGCATTTT.

CDR3 coding DNA: TGTGCCAGCAGCCGGACCGGGACTAGTTACTTCGAGCAGTACTTC. It encodes CASSRTGTSYFEQYF. The chain couples TRBV5-8 to TRBJ2-7; TRBD2 aligns across 8 bases. The CDR3 runs 15 residues. Losses at the gene ends were 4 bases for V and 6 bases for J; bases not matched to a gene: 12. Germline V gene data show CDR1 as SGHTS and CDR2 as YDEGEE.

V and J are TRBV6-1 and TRBJ1-4; 8 bases are a match to TRBD1. The CDR3 is 15 residues long. The germline CDR1 and CDR2 sequences are MNHNS and SASEGT. V shed 4 bases, J shed 7 bases, and the junction held 8 bases outside the gene matches. CDR3 in amino acids: CASSGSGGVGEKLFF. CDR3 coding DNA: TGTGCCAGCAGTGGATCAGGGGGCGTCGGTGAAAAACTGTTTTTT.

The V and J genes are TRBV5-8 and TRBJ1-1; no firm D call. CDR1 and CDR2 from the germline V gene are SGHTS and YDEGEE. The CDR3 covers 16 residues. V was pared by 4 bases and J by 5 bases, with 21 bases between. The DNA of the CDR3 is TGTGCCAGCAGCCACTTCTCGAATGGTGGGGATACTGAAGCTTTCTTT. This sequence encodes CASSHFSNGGDTEAFF.